What follows are 14 T cell receptor beta chains derived from one specimen sequenced in a study of early T cells in non-severe SARS-CoV-2 infection. Via MiXCR, TCRdb re-called the 5' RACE reads, giving one row per CDR3 protein. The data show about 49,000 distinct CDR3 sequences, roughly an eighth seen once. This specimen was whole blood, taken at baseline. The receptors derive from an adult who was a healthcare worker with PCR-confirmed SARS-CoV-2 infection or an uninfected control (not recorded which).

This clonotype has more than one count but fewer than ten. The CDR3 loop is CASSLGVAGGPVFTDTQYF. The CDR3 DNA is TGTGCCAGCAGCTTAGGAGTAGCGGGAGGCCCCGTGTTCACAGATACGCAGTATTTT. This chain uses TRBV11-2 with TRBJ2-3; 10 bases line up with TRBD2. The trim removed 1 base at V and 2 bases at J, leaving 12 bases unmatched. Germline CDR1 is SGHAT and CDR2 is FQNNGV. The length of the CDR3 is 19 residues.

This clonotype has ten or more counts. The chain joins TRBV28 to TRBJ2-7, with 7 nucleotides matching TRBD1. CDR3 length equals 15 residues. V shed 4 bases and J 7 bases; nucleotides not matched to a gene: 13. CDR1 is MDHEN and CDR2 is SYDVKM in the germline V gene. The CDR3 nucleotides read TGTGCCAGCAGTTCCCCTAGACAGGGTCTGTGGGAGCAGTACTTC. Encoded protein: CASSSPRQGLWEQYF. Full variable domain (remainder filled in from reference TRBV28 and TRBJ2-7): DVKVTQSSRYLVKRTGEKVFLECVQDMDHENMFWYRQDPGLGLRLIYFSYDVKMKEKGDIPEGYSVSREKKERFSLILESASTNQTSMYLCASSSPRQGLWEQYFGPGTRLTVT.

The sample holds a few counts of this clonotype. The chain joins TRBV7-2 to TRBJ2-5, with 9 bases lining up with TRBD2. Germline V gives CDR1 SGHTA, CDR2 FQGNSA. The CDR3 loop spans 14 amino acids. Trimming took 5 bases from V and 5 from J; bases not matched to a gene: 6. CDR3 sequence (DNA): TGTGCCAGCAGCGGCGGGAGGGCCTTGGAGACCCAGTACTTC. It codes for CASSGGRALETQYF. The full variable domain, in which reference TRBV7-2 and TRBJ2-5 provide the parts outside the CDR3, is GAGVSQSPSNKVTEKGKDVELRCDPISGHTALYWYRQSLGQGLEFLIYFQGNSAPDKSGLPSDRFSAERTGGSVSTLTIQRTQQEDSAVYLCASSGGRALETQYFGPGTRLLVL.

This clonotype appeared many times. V gene TRBV6-5 combines with J gene TRBJ1-1, with no clear D. Trimming removed 0 bases from V and 1 base from J, with 0 bases in between. From germline, CDR1 is MNHEY and CDR2 SVGAGI. The CDR3 is made up of 12 amino acids. CDR3 loop: CASSYSNTEAFF. CDR3 DNA: TGTGCCAGCAGTTACTCGAACACTGAAGCTTTCTTT.

This clonotype was observed many times. V and J are TRBV29-1 and TRBJ2-7, with 11 bases aligning to TRBD2. With V trimmed by 5 bases and J by 6 bases, 6 bases remained unmatched. CDR1 is SQVTM and CDR2 is ANQGSEA in the germline V gene. CDR3 length: 13 amino acids. CDR3 DNA sequence: TGCAGCGTTAAACCGGGACTAGCGGCCGAGCAGTACTTC. Its protein product is CSVKPGLAAEQYF.

The CDR3 DNA is TGTGCTAGTGGTTCTCCAGACAGCACCTCCTACGAGCAGTACTTC. This sequence encodes CASGSPDSTSYEQYF. V usage is TRBV12-5 and J usage is TRBJ2-7, with a tentative D call TRBD1 (5 bases). The CDR3 sequence is 15 residues long. Deletions cut 4 bases from V and 0 bases from J, with 13 bases between. In germline, CDR1 is LGHNT, CDR2 FRNRAP.

This clonotype was seen many times. This sequence joins TRBV3-1 and TRBJ2-7; D uncertain. CDR3 length: 16 amino acids. Germline lookup yields CDR1 LGHDT and CDR2 YNNKEL (reference sequence). The V end was cut by 0 bases, the J end by 0 bases, with 12 bases between. CDR3: CASSQDFGGSSYEQYF. CDR3 DNA sequence: TGTGCCAGCAGCCAAGACTTCGGCGGAAGCTCCTACGAGCAGTACTTC.

This clonotype was detected a few times. V usage is TRBV18 and J usage is TRBJ2-5; no clear D. Germline V gene data show CDR1 as KGHSH and CDR2 as LQKENI. Trimming left V 5 bases short and J 1 base short, with 5 bases between. This CDR3 region has 12 residues. Written as DNA, the CDR3 is TGTGCCAGCTCAGCCTCCCAAGAGACCCAGTACTTC. Translation gives CASSASQETQYF.

This clonotype was counted at least ten times. This sequence joins TRBV7-2 and TRBJ2-5; weak D call: TRBD2 (6 bases). V lost 5 bases, J lost 3 bases, and 10 bases lay in between. CDR3 size: 13 residues. From germline, CDR1 is SGHTA and CDR2 FQGNSA. The CDR3 nucleotides are TGTGCCAGCAGCACGACTAGAGAAGAGACCCAGTACTTC. Amino acid sequence: CASSTTREETQYF.

This clonotype came up a few times. V is TRBV7-3 and J is TRBJ2-3; the D gene is possibly TRBD2 (5 bases). Trimming removed 2 bases from V and 2 bases from J, with 8 bases in between. The CDR3 length is 14 residues. Germline CDR1 reads SGHTA; CDR2 reads FQGTGA. As DNA, the CDR3 is TGTGCCAGCAGCTTATCAGCGGACACAGATACGCAGTATTTT. Its translation: CASSLSADTDTQYF.

V and J are TRBV28 and TRBJ2-5, with TRBD2 matching over 8 bases. The germline CDR1 and CDR2 sequences are MDHEN and SYDVKM. CDR3 length: 11 residues. The chain's CDR3 is CTTGGMETQYF. The CDR3 DNA follows: TGTACAACGGGAGGGATGGAGACCCAGTACTTC.

The chain uses TRBV24-1 and TRBJ2-1, with D unresolved. Germline CDR1 KGHDR, CDR2 SFDVKD. This CDR3 contains 13 residues. V lost 5 bases to trimming and J lost 4 bases, with 8 bases between them. The CDR3 DNA follows: TGTGCCACCAGTGGGCTGCAATACAATGAGCAGTTCTTC. Protein product: CATSGLQYNEQFF.

This clonotype has at least ten counts. J is TRBJ2-1 and V is TRBV4-3; D not certain. Trimming removed 0 bases at V and 9 bases at J, with 18 bases between. Germline loops: CDR1 LGHNA, CDR2 YSLEER. The CDR3 contains 16 residues. CDR3 amino acids: CASSQEYNRPSPEQFF. The CDR3 bases are TGCGCCAGCAGCCAAGAGTACAACAGACCCTCGCCTGAGCAGTTCTTC.

The chain has TRBV20-1 and TRBJ2-1; possible D gene TRBD2, 5 bases. The V gene's germline CDR1 is DFQATT and CDR2 SNEGSKA (reference sequence). Trimming cost V 3 bases and J 3 bases, with 6 bases left between them. CDR3 length: 12 residues. The CDR3 sequence: CSASRDYNEQFF. CDR3 in DNA: TGCAGTGCTAGCCGGGACTACAATGAGCAGTTCTTC.